This section outlines one T cell receptor beta chain sequence together with its context. V lost 3 bases, J lost 6 bases, and 14 bases lay in between. The CDR3 has 15 amino acids. Germline assignment: CDR1 KGHSH and CDR2 LQKENI. This sample was included in a study of blood T cell repertoires in COVID-19. The protocol was immunoSEQ multiplex PCR, while the TCRdb copy is restricted to in-frame clones and leaves out a portion. The profile shows tens of thousands of clones, under 85% of them singletons. The V and J genes are TRBV18 and TRBJ2-2; D perhaps matches TRBD1 (7 bases). The sample comprised peripheral blood. The TCR was taken from a human donor in a cohort sampled during active COVID-19. CDR3 sequence (DNA): TGTGCCAGCTCACCGCGGGACAGATGGTCCGGGGAGCTGTTTTTT. This sequence encodes CASSPRDRWSGELFF.